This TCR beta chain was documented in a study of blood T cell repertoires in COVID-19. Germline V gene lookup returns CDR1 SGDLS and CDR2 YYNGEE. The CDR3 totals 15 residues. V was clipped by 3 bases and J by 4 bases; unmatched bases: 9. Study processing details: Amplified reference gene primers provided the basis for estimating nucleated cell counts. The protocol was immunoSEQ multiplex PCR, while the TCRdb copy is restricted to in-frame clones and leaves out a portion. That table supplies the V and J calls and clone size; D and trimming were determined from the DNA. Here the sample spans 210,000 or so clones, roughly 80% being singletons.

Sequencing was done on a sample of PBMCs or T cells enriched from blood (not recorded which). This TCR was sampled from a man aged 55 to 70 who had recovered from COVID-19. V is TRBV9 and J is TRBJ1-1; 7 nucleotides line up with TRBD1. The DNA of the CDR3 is TGTGCCAGCAGCGAGGCCGGAACAGGGGCCACTGAAGCTTTCTTT. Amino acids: CASSEAGTGATEAFF. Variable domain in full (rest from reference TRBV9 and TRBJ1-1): DSGVTQTPKHLITATGQRVTLRCSPRSGDLSVYWYQQSLDQGLQFLIQYYNGEERAKGNILERFSAQQFPDLHSELNLSSLELGDSALYFCASSEAGTGATEAFFGQGTRLTVV.